Listed below are T cell receptor beta chains from one sample, sequenced in a study of T cells in Graves' hyperthyroidism and ophthalmopathy. TCRdb itself ran the multiplex PCR reads through MiXCR, one entry per CDR3 protein. The table shows approximately 520,000 distinct CDR3 sequences, with roughly a quarter occurring only once. What was sequenced was blood. All receptors come from a woman in her 30s with Graves' ophthalmopathy. Both conserved end residues are part of each CDR3. A D gene is named only where the DNA matches it firmly. A row's size may be missing; if present it is once, few, many or a size class.

size	J	V	D	CDR3	DNA
-	TRBJ1-1	TRBV11-2	TRBD1	CASSSVRDRSTEAFF	TGTGCCAGCAGCTCTGTCCGGGACAGGTCAACTGAAGCTTTCTTT
many	TRBJ2-5	TRBV6-2/TRBV6-3	-	CATASQRREPQYF	TGTGCCACCGCCTCCCAACGGAGGGAGCCCCAGTACTTC
many	TRBJ1-1	TRBV28	-	CASILGEGKAFF	TGTGCCAGCATCCTGGGGGAGGGGAAAGCTTTCTTT
few	TRBJ1-1	TRBV12-3/TRBV12-4	TRBD1	CASRQGQQMNTEAFF	TGTGCCAGCAGACAGGGACAGCAGATGAACACTGAAGCTTTCTTT
few	TRBJ2-5	TRBV20-1	-	CSAISARGVQETQYF	TGCAGTGCTATTTCGGCTAGGGGGGTCCAAGAGACCCAGTACTTC
-	TRBJ1-1	TRBV5-5	-	CASSLRDLQNTEAFF	TGTGCCAGCAGCTTGCGGGATCTCCAGAACACTGAAGCTTTCTTT
few	TRBJ2-2	TRBV5-1	TRBD2	CASSYRGVSTGELFF	TGCGCCAGCAGCTACCGGGGGGTTTCCACCGGGGAGCTGTTTTTT
many	TRBJ2-7	TRBV6-5	TRBD2	CACSYSMGTSGGAAQYF	TGTGCCTGCAGTTACTCGATGGGGACTAGCGGGGGGGCCGCGCAGTACTTC
-	TRBJ1-5	TRBV4-2	TRBD1	CASSQEGGLSNQPQHF	TGTGCCAGCAGCCAAGAAGGGGGCCTTAGCAATCAGCCCCAGCATTTT
many	TRBJ2-7	TRBV2	TRBD1	CASSRTGLNEQYF	TGTGCCAGCAGTAGGACAGGCCTCAACGAGCAGTACTTC
-	TRBJ1-6	TRBV12-3/TRBV12-4	-	CASSLGVGRSPLHF	TGTGCCAGCAGTTTGGGTGTCGGTCGTTCACCCCTCCACTTT
few	TRBJ1-1	TRBV11-2	-	CASSLQRVTEAFF	TGTGCCAGCAGCTTACAAAGAGTAACTGAAGCTTTCTTT
few	TRBJ1-5	TRBV20-1	-	CSARDIHQDGWQPQHF	TGCAGTGCTAGAGATATTCACCAGGATGGTTGGCAGCCCCAGCATTTT
-	TRBJ1-5	TRBV28	-	CASRSSVNQPQHF	TGTGCCAGCAGGAGTTCTGTCAATCAGCCCCAGCATTTT
-	TRBJ2-5	TRBV19	-	CASRSGAGETQYF	TGTGCCAGTAGGTCAGGGGCTGGTGAGACCCAGTACTTC
many	TRBJ2-2	TRBV30	-	CAWRGRTKNTGELFF	TGTGCCTGGAGGGGCCGGACAAAGAACACCGGGGAGCTGTTTTTT
once	TRBJ1-2	TRBV5-6	-	CASSKDSVYGYTF	TGTGCCAGCAGCAAGGACTCAGTCTATGGCTACACCTTC
few	TRBJ1-3	TRBV15	-	CATSRDLGTSGNTIYF	TGTGCCACCAGCAGAGATTTAGGGACCTCTGGAAACACCATATATTTT
many	TRBJ2-7	TRBV12-3/TRBV12-4	TRBD1	CASSPPDRANYEQYF	TGTGCCAGCAGTCCCCCGGACAGGGCTAACTACGAGCAGTACTTC
many	TRBJ1-5	TRBV6-2/TRBV6-3	-	CASSYGGVSNQPQHF	TGTGCCAGCAGTTACGGGGGAGTAAGCAATCAGCCCCAGCATTTT
many	TRBJ1-2	TRBV27	TRBD1	CASSFRDSNYGYTF	TGTGCCAGCAGTTTCCGGGACAGTAACTATGGCTACACCTTC
many	TRBJ1-1	TRBV27	-	CASSLARSSTEAFF	TGTGCCAGCAGTTTGGCCAGGTCCTCAACTGAAGCTTTCTTT
many	TRBJ2-7	TRBV13	TRBD2	CASRRGSLAVSGDYEQYF	TGTGCCAGCAGGAGGGGCAGCTTAGCGGTTAGCGGGGATTACGAGCAGTACTTC
many	TRBJ1-1	TRBV7-6	TRBD1	CASSLTGMGEAFF	TGTGCCAGCAGCCTGACAGGGATGGGCGAAGCTTTCTTT